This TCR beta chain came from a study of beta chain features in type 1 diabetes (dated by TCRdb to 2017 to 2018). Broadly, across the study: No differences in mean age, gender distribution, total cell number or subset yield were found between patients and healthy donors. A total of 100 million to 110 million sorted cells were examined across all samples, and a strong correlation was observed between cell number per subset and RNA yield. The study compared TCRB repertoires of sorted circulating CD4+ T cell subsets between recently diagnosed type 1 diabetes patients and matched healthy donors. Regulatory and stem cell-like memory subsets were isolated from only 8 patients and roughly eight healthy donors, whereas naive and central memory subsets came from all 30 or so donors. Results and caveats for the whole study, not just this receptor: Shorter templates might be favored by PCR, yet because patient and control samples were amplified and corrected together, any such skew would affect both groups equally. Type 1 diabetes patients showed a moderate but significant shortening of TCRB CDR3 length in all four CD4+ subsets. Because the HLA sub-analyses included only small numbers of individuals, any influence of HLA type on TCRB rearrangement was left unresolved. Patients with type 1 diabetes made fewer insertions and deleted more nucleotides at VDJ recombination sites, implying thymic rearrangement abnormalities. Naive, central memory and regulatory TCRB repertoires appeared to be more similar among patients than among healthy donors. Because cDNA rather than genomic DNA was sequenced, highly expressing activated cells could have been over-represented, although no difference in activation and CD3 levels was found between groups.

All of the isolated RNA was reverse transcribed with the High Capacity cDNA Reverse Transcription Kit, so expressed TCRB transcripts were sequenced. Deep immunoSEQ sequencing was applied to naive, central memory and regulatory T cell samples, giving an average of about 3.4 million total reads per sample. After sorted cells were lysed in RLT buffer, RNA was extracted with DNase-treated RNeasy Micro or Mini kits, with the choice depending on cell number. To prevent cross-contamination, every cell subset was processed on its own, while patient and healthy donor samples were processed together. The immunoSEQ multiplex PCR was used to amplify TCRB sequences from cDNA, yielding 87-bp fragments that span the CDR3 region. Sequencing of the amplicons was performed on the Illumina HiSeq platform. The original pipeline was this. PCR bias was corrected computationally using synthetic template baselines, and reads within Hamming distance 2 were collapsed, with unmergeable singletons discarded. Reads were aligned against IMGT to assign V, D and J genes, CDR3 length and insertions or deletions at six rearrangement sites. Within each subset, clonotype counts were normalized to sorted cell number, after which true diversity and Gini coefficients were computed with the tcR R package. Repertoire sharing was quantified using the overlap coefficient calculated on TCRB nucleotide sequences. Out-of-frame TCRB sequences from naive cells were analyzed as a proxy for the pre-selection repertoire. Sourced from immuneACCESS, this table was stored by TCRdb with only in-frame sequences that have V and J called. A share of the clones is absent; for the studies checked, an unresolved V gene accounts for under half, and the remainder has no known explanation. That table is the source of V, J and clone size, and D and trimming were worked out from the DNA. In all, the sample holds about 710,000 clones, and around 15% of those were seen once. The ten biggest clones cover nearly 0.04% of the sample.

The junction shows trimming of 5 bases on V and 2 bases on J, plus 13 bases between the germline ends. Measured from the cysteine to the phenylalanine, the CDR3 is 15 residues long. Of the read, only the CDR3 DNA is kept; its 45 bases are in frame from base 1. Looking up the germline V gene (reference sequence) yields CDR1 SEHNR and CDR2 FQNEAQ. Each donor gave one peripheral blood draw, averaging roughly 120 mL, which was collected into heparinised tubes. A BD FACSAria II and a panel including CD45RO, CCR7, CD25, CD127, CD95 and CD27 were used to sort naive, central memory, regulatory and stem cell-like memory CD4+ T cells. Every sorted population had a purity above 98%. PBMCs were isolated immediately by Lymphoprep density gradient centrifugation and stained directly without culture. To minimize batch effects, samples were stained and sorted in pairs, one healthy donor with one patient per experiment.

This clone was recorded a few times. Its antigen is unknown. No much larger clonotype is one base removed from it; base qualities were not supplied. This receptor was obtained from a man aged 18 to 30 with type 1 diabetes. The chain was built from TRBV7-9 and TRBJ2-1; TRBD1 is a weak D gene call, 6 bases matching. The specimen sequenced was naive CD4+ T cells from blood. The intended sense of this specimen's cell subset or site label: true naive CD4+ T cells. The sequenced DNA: TGTGCCAGCAGCCAACCTGGGACAACCTACAATGAGCAGTTCTTC. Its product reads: CASSQPGTTYNEQFF.